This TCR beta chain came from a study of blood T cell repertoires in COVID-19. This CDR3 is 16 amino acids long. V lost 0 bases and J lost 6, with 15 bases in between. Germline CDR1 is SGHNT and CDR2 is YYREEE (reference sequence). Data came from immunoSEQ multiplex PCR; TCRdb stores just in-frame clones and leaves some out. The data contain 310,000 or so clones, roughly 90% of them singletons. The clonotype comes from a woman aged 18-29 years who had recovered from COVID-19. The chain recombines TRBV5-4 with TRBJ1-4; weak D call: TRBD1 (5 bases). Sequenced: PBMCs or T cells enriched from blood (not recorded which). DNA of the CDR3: TGTGCCAGCAGCTTGGCCCGGGGGGGTCGCGATGAAAAACTGTTTTTT. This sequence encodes CASSLARGGRDEKLFF.